The TCR beta chain under discussion was sequenced for a study of blood T cell repertoires in COVID-19. Assay: immunoSEQ multiplex PCR; the TCRdb copy retains only in-frame clones and omits some. The sample lists 140,000 to 150,000 clones; roughly 84% were seen once. This TCR was sampled from a man in his 60s with active or convalescent COVID-19. The sequenced material came from peripheral blood.

CDR3 residues: CASSKRGGNYGYTF. The CDR3 nucleotides are TGCGCCAGCAGCAAAAGGGGGGGAAACTATGGCTACACCTTC. The gene calls are TRBV10-2 and TRBJ1-2, with a weak D call TRBD1 (6 bases). Trimming removed 6 bases from V and 2 bases from J, with 13 bases in between. Germline-derived CDR1 and CDR2 are WSHSY and SAAADI. The CDR3 has 14 residues.